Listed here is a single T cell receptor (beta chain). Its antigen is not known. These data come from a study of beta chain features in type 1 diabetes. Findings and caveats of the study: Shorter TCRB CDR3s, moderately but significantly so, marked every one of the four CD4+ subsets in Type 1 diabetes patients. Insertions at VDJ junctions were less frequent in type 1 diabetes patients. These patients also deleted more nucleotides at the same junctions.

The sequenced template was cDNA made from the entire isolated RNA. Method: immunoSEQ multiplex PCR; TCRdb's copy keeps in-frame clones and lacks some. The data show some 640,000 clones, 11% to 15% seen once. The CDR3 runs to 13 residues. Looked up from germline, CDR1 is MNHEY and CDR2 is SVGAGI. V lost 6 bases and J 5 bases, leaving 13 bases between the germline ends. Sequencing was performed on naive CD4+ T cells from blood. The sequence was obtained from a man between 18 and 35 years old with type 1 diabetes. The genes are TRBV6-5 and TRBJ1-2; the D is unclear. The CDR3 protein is CASSAVLGYGYTF. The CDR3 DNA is TGTGCCAGCAGCGCCGTCCTCGGGTATGGCTACACCTTC.